This TCR beta chain was obtained from a study of blood T cell repertoires in COVID-19. On the study more broadly: The United States, Italy and Spain supplied acute and convalescent COVID-19 samples. PBMCs, B-cell-depleted T cells, or T cells were the source of the cDNA or gDNA that made up the material.

From germline, CDR1 is SGHKS and CDR2 YYEKEE (reference sequence). The CDR3 is 14 residues long. Trimming took off 4 bases at V and 6 bases at J, with 13 bases between the two ends. As originally analysed: For nucleated cells, counts were estimated from reference gene primer amplification. TCRdb's table, derived via immunoSEQ multiplex PCR, lists solely in-frame clones and lacks some. Clone size and V and J calls were adopted from that table, with D and trimming inferred from the DNA. The sample holds some 200,000 clones; around 84% are singletons and the top ten take around 13%. Sequencing was done on a sample of peripheral blood. The V gene is TRBV5-5, the J gene TRBJ1-4; no clear D gene. The clonotype was recovered from a human donor in a cohort sampled during active COVID-19. CDR3 sequence (DNA): TGTGCCAGCAGCCCCGGGTGGAGATATGAAAAACTGTTTTTT. This translates into CASSPGWRYEKLFF.